Sequencing of this T cell receptor (beta chain) was carried out in a study of Graves' ophthalmopathy and Graves' hyperthyroidism. Study as a whole: Before any treatment was given, at initial diagnosis, peripheral blood was collected.

This CDR3 comprises 15 residues. With V trimmed by 4 bases and J by 5 bases, 8 bases remained unmatched. Germline lookup yields CDR1 MNHEY and CDR2 SVGEGT. RNA transcripts served as template for amplifying TCR beta CDR3 sequences. First-round RT-PCR with HTBI primers preceded a second-round multiplex PCR. TCRdb called the multiplex PCR reads again in MiXCR, with one record for every CDR3 protein. The table includes a few hundred thousand distinct CDR3 sequences, roughly 15% detected once. This clonotype showed up many times. What it recognizes is unknown. Findings and limits, study-wide: Blood repertoires reportedly contained most expanded thyroid clonotypes above 0.001 frequency.

This clonotype originated in an adult woman with stable Graves' hyperthyroidism. V and J are TRBV6-2 or TRBV6-3 and TRBJ2-7; TRBD1 matches at 10 bases. The source material was peripheral blood. The CDR3 protein is CASSLGQGTVHEQYF. As DNA, the CDR3 is TGTGCCAGCAGTTTGGGACAGGGGACCGTCCACGAGCAGTACTTC.